This TCR beta chain was documented in a study of T cell changes during pregnancy in multiple sclerosis. The table came from immunoSEQ multiplex PCR; TCRdb's copy has only in-frame clones and leaves some out. The profile shows tens of thousands of clones, around 90% of them singletons. Trimming stripped 2 bases from V and 2 bases from J, with 8 bases between. The CDR3 covers 14 residues. Germline loops: CDR1 MRHNA, CDR2 SNTAGT. The chain is built from TRBV6-4 and TRBJ2-3; D is ambiguous. The clonotype was recovered from a female donor with multiple sclerosis, enrolled in a pregnancy study. Sample: CD8+ T cells from peripheral blood mononuclear cells, taken before pregnancy. The CDR3 sequence is CASSDGPFTDTQYF. In nucleotides, the CDR3 is TGTGCCAGCAGTGACGGGCCCTTCACAGATACGCAGTATTTT.